This paragraph reports one T cell receptor beta chain. This CDR3 is built from 13 residues. Germline V gene lookup returns CDR1 MGHRA and CDR2 YSYEKL. Deletions cut 6 bases from V and 2 bases from J, with 8 bases between. This sample is part of a study of cytomegalovirus exposure and HLA in healthy donors. Primers: 60 Vbeta forward and 13 Jbeta reverse. Per the original data handling: A later analysis tallied some 80 million unique TCR beta chains, about 11 million of them shared. This table comes from immunoSEQ multiplex PCR, and its TCRdb copy is limited to in-frame clones, with some not included. V, J and clone size were drawn from that table, and D and trimming were deduced from the DNA. The data hold 25,000 to 35,000 clones, with approximately 87% observed a single time.

Sample: PBMCs. The sequence derives from a boy under 18 in good health and CMV-seronegative. This rearrangement joins TRBV4-1 to TRBJ2-1, with a tentative D call TRBD1 (5 bases). CDR3 sequence reads: CASSWGPYNEQFF. The CDR3 DNA is TGCGCCAGCAGTTGGGGCCCCTACAATGAGCAGTTCTTC.